This T cell receptor (beta chain) was documented in a study of T cell repertoires in aging, cancer and after chemotherapy. Study at large: Over several months to years, re-sampled healthy donor repertoires clearly shared clones. Study-wide points: The repertoire data cannot show anything about immunological memory following chemotherapy. Healthy donors lost TCR diversity with age mainly through richness, cancer patients through richness and evenness. Age-matched healthy donors had significantly more diverse, less clonal blood TCR repertoires than untreated cancer patients.

Peripheral blood genomic DNA, not sorted cells or RNA, was the template. Germline assignment: CDR1 PRHDT and CDR2 FYEKMQ (reference sequence). CDR3 length equals 14 residues. Trimming at V came to 5 bases and at J to 5 bases, leaving 7 bases not matched to a gene. Rearranged V-D-J TRB sequences were amplified with a mixed TRB-A/B primer pool. Each CDR3 protein is one row after TCRdb ran MiXCR on the multiplex PCR reads. The data contain fewer than 10,000 distinct CDR3 sequences, roughly 35% of them singletons. There are a few counts of this clonotype. No antigen is known for it. Sample: blood. The sequence was collected from a human donor in good health. The rearrangement joins TRBV13 to TRBJ1-1; 8 bases fit TRBD1. The CDR3 spells CASSLRQGSTEAFF. CDR3 nucleotides: TGTGCCAGCAGCCTTCGACAGGGGAGTACTGAAGCTTTCTTT.